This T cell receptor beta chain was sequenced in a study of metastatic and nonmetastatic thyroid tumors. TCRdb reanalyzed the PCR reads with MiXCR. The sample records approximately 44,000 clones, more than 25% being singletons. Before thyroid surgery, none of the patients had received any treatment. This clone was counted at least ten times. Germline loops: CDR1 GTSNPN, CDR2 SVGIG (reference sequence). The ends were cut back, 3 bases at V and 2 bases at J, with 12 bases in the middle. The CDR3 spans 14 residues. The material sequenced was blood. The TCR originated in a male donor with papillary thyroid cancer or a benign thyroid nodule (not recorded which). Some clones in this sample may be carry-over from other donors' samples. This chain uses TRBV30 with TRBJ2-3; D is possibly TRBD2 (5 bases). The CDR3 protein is CAWSLDLNTDTQYF. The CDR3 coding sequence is TGTGCCTGGAGCCTGGACTTGAACACAGATACGCAGTATTTT.